This T cell receptor beta chain was identified during a study of blood T cells in healthy people across ages. CDR1 and CDR2 (germline): SQVTM, ANQGSEA. Inclusive of both ends, the CDR3 amounts to 12 amino acids. Comments on this clonotype: A much larger clone differs by one base, so this may be a read error. A read error is likely, as this CDR3 ends without the conserved phenylalanine or tryptophan. No DNA is shown, since the ends of the CDR3 on it are uncertain; the CDR3 is the one TCRdb lists.

A second PCR, run for about 7 to 11 cycles, used a sample-barcoded 5' primer plus a J-beta primer mix. TCRdb used MiXCR to reprocess the 5' RACE reads, holding one entry per CDR3 protein. This sample has some 930,000 distinct CDR3 sequences, with approximately 32% found just once. These same data were also listed under a study on T cells of mothers and their children.

The source is a woman aged 40 to 50 in good health. Sequencing input: blood. V and J are TRBV29-1 and TRBJ2-5; the table's D gene call, TRBD2, was not cross checked with the DNA. The CDR3 sequence: CSVESSGLRRYC.